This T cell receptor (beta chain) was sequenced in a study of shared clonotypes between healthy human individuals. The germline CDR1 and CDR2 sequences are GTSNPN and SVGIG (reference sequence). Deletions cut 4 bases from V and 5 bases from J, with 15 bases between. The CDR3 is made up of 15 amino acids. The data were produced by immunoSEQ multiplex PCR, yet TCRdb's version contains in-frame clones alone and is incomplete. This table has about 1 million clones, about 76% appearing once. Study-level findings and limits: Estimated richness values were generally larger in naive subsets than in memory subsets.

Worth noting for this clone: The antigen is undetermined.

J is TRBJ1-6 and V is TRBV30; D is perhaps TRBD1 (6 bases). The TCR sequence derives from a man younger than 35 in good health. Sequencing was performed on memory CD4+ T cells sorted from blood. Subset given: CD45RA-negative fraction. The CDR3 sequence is CAWTVQDRNNSPLHF. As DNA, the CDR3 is TGTGCCTGGACGGTGCAGGACAGAAATAATTCACCCCTCCACTTT.